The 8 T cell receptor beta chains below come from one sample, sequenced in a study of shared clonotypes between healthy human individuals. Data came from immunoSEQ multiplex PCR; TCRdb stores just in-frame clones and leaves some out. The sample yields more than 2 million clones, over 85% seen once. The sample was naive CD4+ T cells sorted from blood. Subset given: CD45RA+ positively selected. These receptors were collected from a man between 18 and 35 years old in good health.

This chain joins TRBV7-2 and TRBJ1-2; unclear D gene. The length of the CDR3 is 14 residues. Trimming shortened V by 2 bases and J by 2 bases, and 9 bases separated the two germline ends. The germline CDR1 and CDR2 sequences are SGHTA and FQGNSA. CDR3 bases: TGTGCCAGCAGCTTAAGTGAGGTCAACTATGGCTACACCTTC. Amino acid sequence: CASSLSEVNYGYTF.

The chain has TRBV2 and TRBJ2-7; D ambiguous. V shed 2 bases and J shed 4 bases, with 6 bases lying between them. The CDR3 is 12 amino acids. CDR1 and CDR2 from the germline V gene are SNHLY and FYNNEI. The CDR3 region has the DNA TGTGCCAGCAGTGAATCAATATACGAGCAGTACTTC. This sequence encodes CASSESIYEQYF.

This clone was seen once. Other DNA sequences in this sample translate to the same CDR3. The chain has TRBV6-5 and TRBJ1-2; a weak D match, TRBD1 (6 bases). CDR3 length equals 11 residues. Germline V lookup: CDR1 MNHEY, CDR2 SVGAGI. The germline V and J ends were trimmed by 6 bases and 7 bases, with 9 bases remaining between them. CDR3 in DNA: TGTGCCAGCAGGACAGGCGGTGGCTACACCTTC. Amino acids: CASRTGGGYTF.

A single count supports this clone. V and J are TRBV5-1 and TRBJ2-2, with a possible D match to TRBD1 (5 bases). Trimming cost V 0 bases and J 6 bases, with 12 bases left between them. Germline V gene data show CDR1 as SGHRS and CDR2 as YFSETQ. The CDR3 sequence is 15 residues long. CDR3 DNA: TGCGCCAGCAGCTTGGGGCAGGGTTTTGCCGGGGAGCTGTTTTTT. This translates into CASSLGQGFAGELFF. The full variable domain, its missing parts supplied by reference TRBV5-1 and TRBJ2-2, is KAGVTQTPRYLIKTRGQQVTLSCSPISGHRSVSWYQQTPGQGLQFLFEYFSETQRNKGNFPGRFSGRQFSNSRSEMNVSTLELGDSALYLCASSLGQGFAGELFFGEGSRLTVL.

This chain's CDR3 is CASSLVAGTYNSPLHF. DNA for the CDR3: TGTGCCAGCAGCTTAGTTGCAGGGACATATAATTCACCCCTCCACTTT. The rearrangement uses TRBV11-2 and TRBJ1-6, with D possibly being TRBD1 (6 bases). Trimming left V 1 base short and J 4 bases short, with 11 bases between. Germline CDR1 SGHAT, CDR2 FQNNGV. The CDR3 spans 16 residues.

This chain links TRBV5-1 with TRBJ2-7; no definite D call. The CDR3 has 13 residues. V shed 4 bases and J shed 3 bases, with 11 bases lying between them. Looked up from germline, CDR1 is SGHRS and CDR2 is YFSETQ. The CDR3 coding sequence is TGCGCCAGCAGCCCGACATACAGCTACGAGCAGTACTTC. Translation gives CASSPTYSYEQYF.

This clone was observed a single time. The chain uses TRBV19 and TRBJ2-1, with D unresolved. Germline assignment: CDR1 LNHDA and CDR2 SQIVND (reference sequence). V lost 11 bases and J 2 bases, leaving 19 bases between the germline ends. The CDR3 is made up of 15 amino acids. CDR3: CASKPGAGTYNEQFF. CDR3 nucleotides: TGTGCCTCTAAGCCGGGTGCCGGAACCTACAATGAGCAGTTCTTC.

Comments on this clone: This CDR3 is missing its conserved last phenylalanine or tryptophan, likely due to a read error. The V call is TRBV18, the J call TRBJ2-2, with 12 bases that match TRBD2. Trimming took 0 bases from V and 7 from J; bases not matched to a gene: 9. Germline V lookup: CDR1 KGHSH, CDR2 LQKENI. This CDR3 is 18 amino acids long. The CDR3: CASSPPTTSGSRVGELFS. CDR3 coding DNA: TGTGCCAGCTCACCACCCACGACTAGCGGGAGCAGGGTCGGGGAGCTGTTTTCT.